This paragraph reports one T cell receptor (beta chain). Its antigen remains unknown. TCRdb keeps only in-frame clones here, not all; method: immunoSEQ multiplex PCR. Of 40,000 to 45,000 clones listed, 77% are singletons. CDR1 LGHDT and CDR2 YNNKEL come from the germline V gene (reference sequence). With 0 bases clipped from V and 5 bases from J, the junction kept 5 bases outside the gene matches. The CDR3 contains 15 residues. The data derive from a study of vaccination effects on CD4 cells after COVID-19. Using viral peptide pools, the ViraFEST assay grew out antigen-specific CD4+ T cells prior to sequencing. Researchers isolated CD4+ T cells once roughly nine days of culture had elapsed. None of the vaccinated had previously contracted SARS-CoV-2, and their nucleocapsid antibodies tested negative. Half of the medium was exchanged for IL-2 medium on both days 3 and 7. Study conclusions and caveats: Clones of infection and vaccine origin contracted markedly late after vaccination. From healthy vaccinees, only 1 of 255 vaccine-induced clones also reacted to common cold coronaviruses. Small numbers of convalescent patients limited the study. It also lacked early post-infection timepoints.

This chain links TRBV3-1 (or the pseudogene TRBV3-2) with TRBJ2-5, with 8 positions matching TRBD2. This TCR derives from a human donor who received a COVID-19 vaccine. The material was CD4+ T cells from PBMCs cultured with HCoV-NL63 spike peptides, obtained before COVID-19 vaccination. CDR3 residues: CASSQELRLAETQYF. For the CDR3, the DNA is TGTGCCAGCAGCCAAGAATTACGACTAGCGGAGACCCAGTACTTC.